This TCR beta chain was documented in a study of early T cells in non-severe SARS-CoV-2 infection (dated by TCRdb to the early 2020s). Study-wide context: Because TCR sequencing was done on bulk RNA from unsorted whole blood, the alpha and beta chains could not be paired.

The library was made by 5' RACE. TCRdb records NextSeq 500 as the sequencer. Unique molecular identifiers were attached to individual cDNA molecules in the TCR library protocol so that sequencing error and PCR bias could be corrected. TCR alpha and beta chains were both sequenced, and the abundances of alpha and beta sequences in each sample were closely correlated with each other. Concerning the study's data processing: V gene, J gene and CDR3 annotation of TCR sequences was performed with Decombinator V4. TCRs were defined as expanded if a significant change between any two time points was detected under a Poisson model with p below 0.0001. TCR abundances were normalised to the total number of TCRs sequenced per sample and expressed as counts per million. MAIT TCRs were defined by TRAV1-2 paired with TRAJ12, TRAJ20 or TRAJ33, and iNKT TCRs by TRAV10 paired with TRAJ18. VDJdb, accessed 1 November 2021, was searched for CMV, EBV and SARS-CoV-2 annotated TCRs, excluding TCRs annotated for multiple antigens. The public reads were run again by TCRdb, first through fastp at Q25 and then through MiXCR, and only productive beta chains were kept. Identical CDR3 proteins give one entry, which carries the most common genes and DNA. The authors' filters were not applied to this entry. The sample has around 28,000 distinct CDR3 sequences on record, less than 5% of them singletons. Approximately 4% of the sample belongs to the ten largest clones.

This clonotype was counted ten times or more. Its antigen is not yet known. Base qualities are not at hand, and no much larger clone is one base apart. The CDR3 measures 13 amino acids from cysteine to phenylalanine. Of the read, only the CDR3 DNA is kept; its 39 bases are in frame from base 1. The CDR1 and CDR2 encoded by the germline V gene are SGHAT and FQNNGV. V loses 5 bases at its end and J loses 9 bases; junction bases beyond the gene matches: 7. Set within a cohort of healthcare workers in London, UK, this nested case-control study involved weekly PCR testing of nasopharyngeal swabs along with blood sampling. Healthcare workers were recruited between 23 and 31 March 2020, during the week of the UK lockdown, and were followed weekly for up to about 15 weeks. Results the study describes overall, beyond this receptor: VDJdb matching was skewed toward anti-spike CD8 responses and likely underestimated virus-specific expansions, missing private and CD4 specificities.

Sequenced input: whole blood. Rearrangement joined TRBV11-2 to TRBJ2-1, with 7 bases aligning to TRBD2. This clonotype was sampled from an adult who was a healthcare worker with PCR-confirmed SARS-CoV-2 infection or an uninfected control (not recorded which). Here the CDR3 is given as CASSLGLESEQFF. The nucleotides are TGTGCCAGCAGCCTTGGACTAGAAAGTGAGCAGTTCTTC.